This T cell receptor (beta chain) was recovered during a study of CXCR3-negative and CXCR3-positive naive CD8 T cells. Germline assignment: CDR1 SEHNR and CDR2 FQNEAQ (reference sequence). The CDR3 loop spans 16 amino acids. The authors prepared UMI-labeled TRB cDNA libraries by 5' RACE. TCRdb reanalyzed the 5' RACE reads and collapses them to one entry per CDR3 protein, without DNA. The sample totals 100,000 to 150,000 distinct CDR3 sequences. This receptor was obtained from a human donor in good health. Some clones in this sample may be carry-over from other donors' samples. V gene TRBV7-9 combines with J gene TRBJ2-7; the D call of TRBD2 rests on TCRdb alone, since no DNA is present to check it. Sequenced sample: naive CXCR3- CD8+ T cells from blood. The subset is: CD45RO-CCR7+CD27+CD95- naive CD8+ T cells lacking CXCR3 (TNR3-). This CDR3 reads CASSSPLSGDPYEQYF.